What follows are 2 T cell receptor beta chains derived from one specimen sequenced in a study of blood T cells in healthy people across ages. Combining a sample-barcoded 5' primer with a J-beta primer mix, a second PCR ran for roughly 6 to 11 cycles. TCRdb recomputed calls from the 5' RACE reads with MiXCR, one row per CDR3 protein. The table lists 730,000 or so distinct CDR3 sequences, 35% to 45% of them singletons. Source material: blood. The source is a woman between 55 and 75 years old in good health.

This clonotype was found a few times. The CDR3 bases are TGTGCCAGCAGCCAACCAGGGCCAGATACGCAGTATTTT. Protein sequence: CASSQPGPDTQYF. The genes are TRBV3-1 and TRBJ2-3; tentative D call: TRBD1 (5 bases). Looked up from germline, CDR1 is LGHDT and CDR2 is YNNKEL (reference sequence). There are 13 residues in the CDR3. V was cut by 2 bases and J by 4 bases, with 7 bases left in between.

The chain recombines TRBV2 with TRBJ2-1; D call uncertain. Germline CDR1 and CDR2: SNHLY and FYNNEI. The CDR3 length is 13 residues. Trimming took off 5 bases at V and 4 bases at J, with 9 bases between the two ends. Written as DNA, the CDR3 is TGTGCCAGCAGTCCATCCCCGTACAATGAGCAGTTCTTC. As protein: CASSPSPYNEQFF.